Shown below are 27 T cell receptor beta chains from a single sample sequenced in a study of CD8 T cells in Susac syndrome. When the RNA was reverse transcribed, random hexamers were used with an input of about 0.5 to 1 ug. TCRdb used MiXCR to reprocess the immunoSEQ multiplex PCR reads, holding one entry per CDR3 protein. The repertoire holds about 140,000 distinct CDR3 sequences, just under 95% seen once, with roughly 0.17% in the top ten. The material sequenced was CD8+ T cells from PBMCs. These TCRs come from a human donor with Susac syndrome.

The chain employs TRBV19 and TRBJ2-5; no clear D gene. Germline assignment: CDR1 LNHDA and CDR2 SQIVND (reference sequence). This CDR3 contains 14 residues. The V gene lost 6 bases and the J gene lost 0 bases, with 11 bases spanning the gap. CDR3 loop: CASSDPRYQETQYF. In DNA form, the CDR3 reads TGTGCCAGTAGCGACCCCCGGTACCAAGAGACCCAGTACTTC.

V usage is TRBV11-2 and J usage is TRBJ2-7; 11 positions match TRBD2. The CDR3 is 18 residues long. Germline V gene data show CDR1 as SGHAT and CDR2 as FQNNGV. J gave up 3 bases and V 0 bases, and 10 bases lay outside the gene matches. CDR3 sequence reads: CASSLDAGGTSGLYEQYF. CDR3 nucleotides: TGTGCCAGCAGCTTAGACGCGGGGGGGACTAGCGGCCTCTACGAGCAGTACTTC.

The chain couples TRBV6-1 to TRBJ2-3; TRBD2 matches 12 bases. Germline CDR1 reads MNHNS; CDR2 reads SASEGT. The CDR3 is 21 residues long. Losses at the gene ends were 6 bases for V and 4 bases for J; bases not matched to a gene: 23. DNA for the CDR3: TGTGCCAGCAGAGGACACAGGGGGCGGCTAGCGGGAGGGCCGATTGCAGATACGCAGTATTTT. Protein sequence: CASRGHRGRLAGGPIADTQYF.

The rearrangement joins TRBV27 to TRBJ2-7; perhaps TRBD2 as D (5 bases). Trimming removed 5 bases from V and 0 bases from J, with 11 bases in between. Germline V lookup: CDR1 MNHEY, CDR2 SMNVEV (reference sequence). This CDR3 has 14 residues. CDR3 residues: CASSPAGSSYEQYF. The CDR3 DNA is TGTGCCAGCAGTCCTGCGGGTAGCTCCTACGAGCAGTACTTC.

This rearrangement joins TRBV12-3 or TRBV12-4 to TRBJ1-1; no clear D. This CDR3 is 11 amino acids long. V was pared by 6 bases and J by 10 bases, with 12 bases between. In DNA form, the CDR3 reads TGTGCCAGCAGAGCGTTGGGGTTAGCTTTCTTT. Translating gives CASRALGLAFF.

The gene calls are TRBV29-1 and TRBJ1-3; D gene unclear. The germline V and J ends were trimmed by 3 bases and 1 base, with 10 bases remaining between them. The CDR3 is 14 residues long. Looked up from germline, CDR1 is SQVTM and CDR2 is ANQGSEA. In DNA form, the CDR3 reads TGCAGCGTTGATCTGAAGGGTTCTGGAAACACCATATATTTT. Translating gives CSVDLKGSGNTIYF. Complete variable domain (other parts from reference TRBV29-1 and TRBJ1-3): SAVISQKPSRDICQRGTSLTIQCQVDSQVTMMFWYRQQPGQSLTLIATANQGSEATYESGFVIDKFPISRPNLTFSTLTVSNMSPEDSSIYLCSVDLKGSGNTIYFGEGSWLTVV.

This clonotype has only one observation. CDR3 nucleotide sequence: TGTGCCAGCAGCCCCGTACAGGGGGCGGAGAGGGAGCAGTTCTTC. Translating gives CASSPVQGAEREQFF. The J gene is TRBJ2-1, the V gene TRBV7-9; TRBD1 aligns across 9 bases. The CDR3 spans 15 residues. CDR1 and CDR2 (germline): SEHNR, FQNEAQ (reference sequence). V dropped 5 bases and J dropped 10; count of bases not matched to a gene: 12.

DNA of the CDR3: TGTGCCAGCAGCGAAAGCGGGACGGGAGATACGCAGTATTTT. It codes for CASSESGTGDTQYF. This chain connects TRBV9 to TRBJ2-3, with 7 bases aligning to TRBD2. Germline V gene data show CDR1 as SGDLS and CDR2 as YYNGEE. J was trimmed by 5 bases and V by 3 bases; bases with no gene match: 6. The CDR3 has 14 amino acids.

This chain links TRBV4-1 with TRBJ1-5; D call uncertain. Per the germline V gene, CDR1 is MGHRA and CDR2 is YSYEKL. This CDR3 contains 14 residues. V was cut by 3 bases and J by 5 bases, with 11 bases left in between. The CDR3 here is CASSQITTDQPQHF. The CDR3 DNA sequence: TGCGCCAGCAGCCAGATCACCACGGATCAGCCCCAGCATTTT.

The chain recombines TRBV2 with TRBJ1-1; 8 bases agree with TRBD1. Looked up from germline, CDR1 is SNHLY and CDR2 is FYNNEI. J was trimmed by 1 base and V by 5 bases; bases with no gene match: 6. CDR3 length: 15 amino acids. The CDR3 loop is CASSPRTGTNTEAFF. The CDR3 nucleotides read TGTGCCAGCAGTCCTAGGACAGGGACGAACACTGAAGCTTTCTTT.

The rearrangement links TRBV5-4 to TRBJ2-7; no definite D call. Germline CDR1 is SGHNT and CDR2 is YYREEE (reference sequence). V was shortened by 0 bases and J by 5 bases, with 12 bases between the two germline ends. The CDR3 length is 14 residues. Written as DNA, the CDR3 is TGTGCCAGCAGCTTGGATCTCGCAGTTCACGAGCAGTACTTC. This sequence encodes CASSLDLAVHEQYF. The full variable domain, with the rest looked up from reference TRBV5-4 and TRBJ2-7, is ETGVTQSPTHLIKTRGQQVTLRCSSQSGHNTVSWYQQALGQGPQFIFQYYREEENGRGNFPPRFSGLQFPNYSSELNVNALELDDSALYLCASSLDLAVHEQYFGPGTRLTVT.

The chain joins TRBV18 to TRBJ2-7; the match to TRBD1 covers 8 bases. The germline V gene encodes CDR1 KGHSH and CDR2 LQKENI. CDR3 length equals 15 residues. After removal of 3 bases from V and 3 bases from J, the junction contained 7 bases not matched to a gene. CDR3 sequence (DNA): TGTGCCAGCTCACCCGACAGGGGCCAGAGCTACGAGCAGTACTTC. This sequence encodes CASSPDRGQSYEQYF. Filled out from reference TRBV18 and TRBJ2-7, the complete variable domain reads NAGVMQNPRHLVRRRGQEARLRCSPMKGHSHVYWYRQLPEEGLKFMVYLQKENIIDESGMPKERFSAEFPKEGPSILRIQQVVRGDSAAYFCASSPDRGQSYEQYFGPGTRLTVT.

This clonotype was recorded once. The chain employs TRBV20-1 and TRBJ2-3; D gene uncertain. This CDR3 is built from 13 residues. Per germline, CDR1 DFQATT and CDR2 SNEGSKA (reference sequence). V lost 5 bases and J 6 bases, leaving 15 bases between the germline ends. The CDR3 protein is CSAPLSPSDTQYF. The CDR3 DNA follows: TGCAGTGCTCCTTTGTCTCCCTCTGATACGCAGTATTTT.

The chain couples TRBV14 to TRBJ2-7; 8 bases fit TRBD2. Trimming removed 1 base from V and 5 bases from J; junction bases left unmatched: 16. The CDR3 length is 18 residues. CDR1 and CDR2 from the germline V gene are SGHDN and FVKESK. CDR3 coding DNA: TGTGCCAGCAGCCAAGCCAGCGGGAGCCTCAATTTCCCCGACGAGCAGTACTTC. It yields the protein CASSQASGSLNFPDEQYF.

V is TRBV4-2 and J is TRBJ2-3, with 9 bases that match TRBD2. The CDR3 is 18 amino acids. J gave up 4 bases and V 3 bases, and 14 bases lay outside the gene matches. Germline CDR1 is LGHNA and CDR2 is YNFKEQ. In DNA, the CDR3 is TGTGCCAGCAGCCAGAGGCTATCGGCGGGAGGGCCGGCAGATACGCAGTATTTT. Translating it yields CASSQRLSAGGPADTQYF.

The sample holds one count of this clonotype. V and J are TRBV11-1 and TRBJ2-1, with D perhaps being TRBD1 or TRBD2 (5 bases each). Trimming shortened V by 5 bases and J by 7 bases, and 12 bases separated the two germline ends. This CDR3 contains 13 residues. Germline V gene sequence: CDR1 SGHAT, CDR2 FQDESV (reference sequence). CDR3 residues: CASSIWDGNEQFF. CDR3 bases: TGTGCCAGCAGCATCTGGGACGGGAATGAGCAGTTCTTC. The entire variable domain, with the rest obtained from reference TRBV11-1 and TRBJ2-1, is as follows: EAEVAQSPRYKITEKSQAVAFWCDPISGHATLYWYRQILGQGPELLVQFQDESVVDDSQLPKDRFSAERLKGVDSTLKIQPAELGDSAMYLCASSIWDGNEQFFGPGTRLTVL.

The J gene is TRBJ2-1, the V gene TRBV11-3; 8 bases map to TRBD2. CDR3 length: 17 residues. In germline, CDR1 is SGHNT, CDR2 YENEEA. V dropped 5 bases and J dropped 5; count of bases not matched to a gene: 14. The CDR3 region has the DNA TGTGCCAGCAGCGCCCCGCCGTTGCGGGAGGCTGACAATGAGCAGTTCTTC. This encodes CASSAPPLREADNEQFF.

V is TRBV20-1 and J is TRBJ1-2, with D unclear. In germline, CDR1 is DFQATT, CDR2 SNEGSKA (reference sequence). The CDR3 contains 13 residues. Between the trimmed V and J ends, which lost 8 bases and 3 bases, there was a span of 16 bases. This chain's CDR3 is CSSPPVGYYGYTF. CDR3 coding DNA: TGCAGTAGCCCCCCGGTTGGGTACTATGGCTACACCTTC.

Only one count was recorded for this clonotype. This chain links TRBV5-1 with TRBJ2-6; TRBD1 might be the D (5 bases). Trimming removed 4 bases from V and 2 bases from J, with 16 bases in between. Germline assignment: CDR1 SGHRS and CDR2 YFSETQ. The length of the CDR3 is 17 residues. The DNA of the CDR3 is TGCGCCAGCAGCGGTTTCGAGTGGGGCACTGGGGCCAACGTCCTGACTTTC. As protein: CASSGFEWGTGANVLTF.

The J gene is TRBJ1-1, the V gene TRBV6-5, with 9 bases that match TRBD1. V lost 4 bases to trimming and J lost 5 bases; unmatched junction nucleotides: 8. The CDR3 is 15 amino acids. CDR1 and CDR2 from the germline V gene are MNHEY and SVGAGI. CDR3 in DNA: TGTGCCAGCAGTTCACTAGACAGGGGGAAAACTGAAGCTTTCTTT. Translating it yields CASSSLDRGKTEAFF.

The chain uses TRBV29-1 and TRBJ2-3, with D perhaps TRBD2 (5 bases). Germline CDR1 and CDR2: SQVTM and ANQGSEA. The CDR3 has 14 residues. Trimming removed 6 bases from V and 4 bases from J, with 17 bases in between. The CDR3 is CSVPLGSGSDTQYF. As DNA, the CDR3 is TGCAGCGTCCCCTTGGGGAGCGGATCAGATACGCAGTATTTT.

The genes are TRBV28 and TRBJ2-5; TRBD1 agrees at 9 bases. J was trimmed by 4 bases and V by 4 bases; bases with no gene match: 7. CDR1 MDHEN and CDR2 SYDVKM come from the germline V gene. This CDR3 is built from 15 residues. CDR3 coding DNA: TGTGCCAGCAGTTCGGTACAGGGGGCCCGAGAGACCCAGTACTTC. This codes for CASSSVQGARETQYF.

This clonotype was recorded once. The chain uses TRBV27 and TRBJ2-3, with D unclear. Trimming shortened V by 2 bases and J by 8 bases, and 11 bases separated the two germline ends. Germline CDR1 reads MNHEY; CDR2 reads SMNVEV (reference sequence). There are 13 residues in the CDR3. CDR3 nucleotides: TGTGCCAGCAGTTTACACATTGATCGTACGCAGTATTTT. Its translation: CASSLHIDRTQYF.

This sequence joins TRBV11-2 and TRBJ1-2, with D unclear. CDR1 SGHAT and CDR2 FQNNGV come from the germline V gene. The CDR3 runs 15 residues. V lost 5 bases, J lost 0 bases, and 13 bases lay in between. CDR3 bases: TGTGCCAGCAGCCCGGAAGCAAGTTCTAACTATGGCTACACCTTC. Translating it yields CASSPEASSNYGYTF.

The chain is built from TRBV30 and TRBJ1-1; D is ambiguous. Germline V CDR1 and CDR2: GTSNPN, SVGIG (reference sequence). CDR3 length: 12 residues. Trimming took off 4 bases at V and 7 bases at J, with 13 bases between the two ends. Here the CDR3 DNA reads TGTGCCTGGACTAATGAGGTCCGTGAAGCTTTCTTT. It encodes CAWTNEVREAFF.

This clonotype was seen a handful of times. The J gene is TRBJ2-2, the V gene TRBV6-1; 7 nucleotides line up with TRBD1. V lost 7 bases to trimming and J lost 4 bases; unmatched junction nucleotides: 6. From germline, CDR1 is MNHNS and CDR2 SASEGT. The CDR3 consists of 14 residues. The CDR3 region has the DNA TGTGCCAGCAAGCCGACAGGGAGCACCGGGGAGCTGTTTTTT. This gives the protein CASKPTGSTGELFF.

V gene TRBV25-1 combines with J gene TRBJ1-4; D unresolved. Trimming left V 3 bases short and J 11 bases short, with 16 bases between. Germline V lookup: CDR1 MGHDK, CDR2 SYGVNS. This CDR3 contains 14 residues. The CDR3 sequence is CASSDLENPEKLFF. The CDR3 DNA follows: TGTGCCAGCAGTGATCTGGAAAATCCTGAGAAACTGTTTTTT.